The 27 T cell receptor beta chains in this list originate from one sample, sequenced in a study of blood T cell repertoires in COVID-19 (dated by TCRdb to 2020 to 2021). The library was prepared using the immunoSEQ multiplex PCR assay. TCRdb re-hosts the immuneACCESS table, in-frame sequences only. Its copies lack some clones; in the studies checked, an unresolved V gene accounts for under half of them, and the cause for the rest is not known. The table for this sample lists some 130,000 clones; around 86% of them were counted only once. The top ten clones comprise 18% of the sample. The sample was peripheral blood. All receptors derive from a woman in her 50s who had recovered from COVID-19.

V gene TRBV11-1 combines with J gene TRBJ2-3; TRBD2 is a possible D gene (5 bases). The CDR3 length is 13 residues. V lost 2 bases and J lost 6, with 9 bases in between. In germline, CDR1 is SGHAT, CDR2 FQDESV (reference sequence). CDR3 sequence reads: CASSLSWRDTQYF. For the CDR3, the DNA is TGTGCCAGCAGCTTAAGTTGGAGGGATACGCAGTATTTT.

J is TRBJ2-1 and V is TRBV29-1, with a tentative D call TRBD2 (6 bases). The CDR3 contains 13 residues. Germline CDR1 reads SQVTM; CDR2 reads ANQGSEA. V lost 1 base to trimming and J lost 9 bases, with 13 bases between them. CDR3 nucleotides: TGCAGCGTTGAAGGGGCCGCGGGGCTTGAGCAGTTCTTC. Its translation: CSVEGAAGLEQFF.

DNA for the CDR3: TGTGCCAGTAGTCCCTATCGAGGGAGCTCCTATAATTCACCCCTCCACTTT. It specifies CASSPYRGSSYNSPLHF. The chain has TRBV19 and TRBJ1-6; D is uncertain. Germline V gene sequence: CDR1 LNHDA, CDR2 SQIVND (reference sequence). The CDR3 covers 17 residues. Trimming cost V 5 bases and J 0 bases, with 14 bases left between them.

Concerning this clone: Other DNA sequences of this sample code for an identical CDR3. The CDR3 nucleotides read TGTGCCAGCAGTCTCGGACAGGGGATGAACACTGAAGCTTTCTTT. Translated, it gives CASSLGQGMNTEAFF. This chain joins TRBV7-3 and TRBJ1-1; TRBD1 matches 9 bases. The J segment lost 0 bases and the V segment lost 6 bases, leaving 5 bases of the junction unmatched. From germline, CDR1 is SGHTA and CDR2 FQGTGA. The CDR3 totals 15 residues.

The chain couples TRBV2 to TRBJ2-1, with 10 bases fitting TRBD2. V gave up 5 bases and J gave up 6 bases; unmatched junction bases: 7. This CDR3 region has 15 residues. Germline V lookup: CDR1 SNHLY, CDR2 FYNNEI. The CDR3 loop reads CASSKLAGALNEQFF. For the CDR3, the DNA is TGTGCCAGCAGTAAGCTAGCGGGAGCTCTCAATGAGCAGTTCTTC.

CDR3 nucleotides: TGCGCCAGCAGCTCGACAGGGGGCGTTAGGGATGAGCAGTTCTTC. It encodes CASSSTGGVRDEQFF. The chain carries TRBV5-1 and TRBJ2-1; 10 bases are shared with TRBD1. The junction had 8 bases not matched to a gene; V was cut back by 3 bases and J by 8 bases. Germline V gene lookup returns CDR1 SGHRS and CDR2 YFSETQ. The CDR3 is 15 residues long.

This sequence joins TRBV11-2 and TRBJ2-5; tentatively, D is TRBD2 (5 bases). The CDR3 is made up of 14 amino acids. V was cut by 4 bases and J by 2 bases, with 11 bases left in between. The germline gives CDR1 SGHAT, CDR2 FQNNGV. This CDR3 is CASSYTRGQETQYF. The DNA for the CDR3 is TGTGCCAGCAGCTACACTCGGGGTCAAGAGACCCAGTACTTC.

This clone has just one count. The CDR3 bases are TGTGCCAGCAGCCAGGAGTCGCTAGCCAAAAACATTCAGTACTTC. This encodes CASSQESLAKNIQYF. This sequence joins TRBV4-2 and TRBJ2-4; D is unresolved. The germline V gene encodes CDR1 LGHNA and CDR2 YNFKEQ. The CDR3 loop spans 15 amino acids. V lost 3 bases and J 0 bases, leaving 9 bases between the germline ends.

The chain has TRBV11-3 and TRBJ2-1; 9 bases match TRBD1. This CDR3 has 17 amino acids. Germline loops: CDR1 SGHNT, CDR2 YENEEA. Trimming took 3 bases from V and 6 from J; bases not matched to a gene: 12. The CDR3 DNA is TGTGCCAGCAGCTTTGGGGTGGATCACAGGGGGCCCAATGAGCAGTTCTTC. Translated: CASSFGVDHRGPNEQFF. Using reference TRBV11-3 and TRBJ2-1 for the parts outside the CDR3, the full variable domain is EAGVVQSPRYKIIEKKQPVAFWCNPISGHNTLYWYLQNLGQGPELLIRYENEEAVDDSQLPKDRFSAERLKGVDSTLKIQPAELGDSAVYLCASSFGVDHRGPNEQFFGPGTRLTVL.

This chain uses TRBV3-1 (or the pseudogene TRBV3-2) with TRBJ2-3; D call uncertain. Deletions cut 6 bases from V and 2 bases from J, with 15 bases between. The CDR3 extends over 15 amino acids. Germline values: CDR1 LGHDT, CDR2 YNNKEL (reference sequence). CDR3 sequence: CASRKTLTVTDTQYF. The CDR3 nucleotides read TGTGCCAGCAGGAAGACCCTTACAGTCACAGATACGCAGTATTTT.

J is TRBJ2-3 and V is TRBV6-2 or TRBV6-3; D might be TRBD1 (6 bases). The CDR3 has 15 amino acids. Trimming took off 6 bases at V and 3 bases at J, with 16 bases between the two ends. Germline CDR1 is MNHEY and CDR2 is SVGEGT. CDR3 sequence: CASSPLDRTTDTQYF. For the CDR3, the DNA is TGTGCCAGCAGCCCCCTCGACAGGACTACAGATACGCAGTATTTT.

The V gene is TRBV19, the J gene TRBJ2-2; TRBD1 agrees at 12 bases. Unmatched junction bases numbered 6, after V lost 3 bases and J lost 10 bases. CDR1 is LNHDA, CDR2 SQIVND, per germline (reference sequence). This CDR3 is built from 15 residues. CDR3: CASSMRDRGREELFF. Written as DNA, the CDR3 is TGTGCCAGTAGTATGAGGGACAGGGGGCGCGAGGAGCTGTTTTTT.

In the case of this clone: The same CDR3 also results from other DNA sequences found in this sample. This chain joins TRBV6-5 and TRBJ2-7; TRBD1 aligns across 12 bases. V shed 6 bases, J shed 3 bases, and the junction held 3 bases outside the gene matches. Germline V lookup: CDR1 MNHEY, CDR2 SVGAGI. The CDR3 totals 14 residues. Here the CDR3 DNA reads TGTGCCAGCAGCCGGGACAGGGGGCTCTACGAGCAGTACTTC. Its translation: CASSRDRGLYEQYF.

This chain joins TRBV5-1 and TRBJ2-3; TRBD2 agrees at 11 bases. Germline CDR1 SGHRS, CDR2 YFSETQ. CDR3 length equals 17 residues. Trimming cost V 4 bases and J 3 bases; bases outside gene matches: 10. The CDR3 DNA is TGCGCCAGCAGCCTGACCCGACTAGCGGGGCCGACAGATACGCAGTATTTT. Amino acid sequence: CASSLTRLAGPTDTQYF.

This rearrangement joins TRBV6-9 to TRBJ2-3, with D perhaps matching TRBD1 (6 bases). This CDR3 contains 17 residues. Germline V CDR1 and CDR2: MNHGY, SVAAGI. V lost 8 bases and J 0 bases, leaving 21 bases between the germline ends. The CDR3: CASSPLGQPHSTDTQYF. The CDR3 DNA reads TGTGCCAGCTCCCCATTAGGACAGCCACATAGCACAGATACGCAGTATTTT.

This clone was found a few times. The chain joins TRBV18 to TRBJ2-1; no clear D. Germline V gene lookup returns CDR1 KGHSH and CDR2 LQKENI. CDR3 length equals 13 residues. V was trimmed by 2 bases and J by 6 bases, leaving 8 bases between them. DNA of the CDR3: TGTGCCAGCTCACCAGAAAACTTCAATGAGCAGTTCTTC. This encodes CASSPENFNEQFF.

The rearrangement joins TRBV9 to TRBJ2-3; TRBD2 agrees at 12 bases. V was pared by 0 bases and J by 2 bases, with 4 bases of the junction left unmatched. The CDR3 runs 17 residues. The germline CDR1 and CDR2 sequences are SGDLS and YYNGEE. The CDR3 sequence is CASSVGLAGALTDTQYF. CDR3 in DNA: TGTGCCAGCAGCGTAGGACTAGCGGGGGCCCTCACAGATACGCAGTATTTT.

The CDR3 DNA reads as TGTGCCAGCAGCAGGGGGAAAGAGACCCAGTACTTC. Translating it yields CASSRGKETQYF. The chain is built from TRBV11-3 and TRBJ2-5; D is perhaps TRBD1 (6 bases). The V gene lost 5 bases and the J gene lost 3 bases, with 7 bases spanning the gap. The CDR3 is made up of 12 amino acids. The germline V gene has CDR1 SGHNT and CDR2 YENEEA.

This clone was observed at least ten times. The sample carries other DNA sequences with the same CDR3. This chain links TRBV27 with TRBJ2-2, with TRBD2 identical over 11 bases. The CDR3 extends over 14 amino acids. V lost 6 bases, J lost 4 bases, and 1 base stayed unmatched. Germline values: CDR1 MNHEY, CDR2 SMNVEV (reference sequence). CDR3 DNA: TGTGCCAGCAGGCTAGCGGGGGGCACCGGGGAGCTGTTTTTT. Translation: CASRLAGGTGELFF.

The rearrangement joins TRBV19 to TRBJ2-1; possible D gene TRBD1, 6 bases. This CDR3 is built from 15 residues. Germline CDR1 LNHDA, CDR2 SQIVND (reference sequence). Deletions cut 8 bases from V and 4 bases from J, with 18 bases between. CDR3: CASAIGGTPYNEQFF. The CDR3 nucleotides are TGTGCCAGTGCAATAGGGGGAACCCCGTACAATGAGCAGTTCTTC.

The chain carries TRBV4-2 and TRBJ2-3; 12 nucleotides align to TRBD2. Germline assignment: CDR1 LGHNA and CDR2 YNFKEQ. J gave up 5 bases and V 1 base, and 16 bases lay outside the gene matches. This CDR3 is built from 20 residues. The CDR3 nucleotides are TGTGCCAGCAGCCAAGGAAGTCCCCGGCTAGCGGGAGGGCCGAAAGATACGCAGTATTTT. It specifies CASSQGSPRLAGGPKDTQYF.

This clone has just one count. This rearrangement joins TRBV5-1 to TRBJ2-5; 8 bases map to TRBD2. V shed 6 bases and J 5 bases; nucleotides not matched to a gene: 12. Germline CDR1 and CDR2: SGHRS and YFSETQ. This CDR3 is 15 amino acids long. CDR3 in amino acids: CASTTGVAGLETQYF. CDR3 coding DNA: TGCGCCAGCACGACTGGGGTAGCGGGACTGGAGACCCAGTACTTC.

The chain links TRBV7-2 to TRBJ2-2; TRBD1 is a possible D gene (6 bases). This CDR3 spans 13 amino acids. V was shortened by 6 bases and J by 6 bases, with 11 bases between the two germline ends. CDR1 and CDR2 (germline): SGHTA, FQGNSA. The CDR3 DNA follows: TGTGCCAGCAGTCCTACAGGGCCCGGGGAGCTGTTTTTT. Its translation is CASSPTGPGELFF.

This clone appeared once. This rearrangement joins TRBV19 to TRBJ1-5; perhaps TRBD1 as D (6 bases). The ends were cut back, 3 bases at V and 3 bases at J, with 15 bases in the middle. Looked up from germline, CDR1 is LNHDA and CDR2 is SQIVND (reference sequence). The CDR3 consists of 16 residues. The CDR3 is CASSILQGTFNQPQHF. DNA of the CDR3: TGTGCCAGTAGTATTCTTCAGGGGACCTTCAATCAGCCCCAGCATTTT.

This clone has only a few counts. The rearrangement joins TRBV2 to TRBJ1-2, with 11 positions matching TRBD1. The CDR3 sequence is 15 residues long. Germline V gene data show CDR1 as SNHLY and CDR2 as FYNNEI. Trimming at V came to 6 bases and at J to 8 bases, leaving 11 bases not matched to a gene. The CDR3 reads CASSLTGTGGVGYTF. In nucleotides, the CDR3 is TGTGCCAGCAGCCTCACCGGGACAGGGGGTGTGGGCTACACCTTC.

V and J are TRBV5-1 and TRBJ2-7, with D possibly matching TRBD1 (7 bases). Germline V CDR1 and CDR2: SGHRS, YFSETQ. V gave up 3 bases and J gave up 2 bases, with 12 bases separating them. CDR3 length: 14 amino acids. This CDR3 reads CASSWGDRAYEQYF. The CDR3 DNA is TGCGCCAGCAGCTGGGGGGACAGAGCCTACGAGCAGTACTTC. Filled out from reference TRBV5-1 and TRBJ2-7, the complete variable domain reads KAGVTQTPRYLIKTRGQQVTLSCSPISGHRSVSWYQQTPGQGLQFLFEYFSETQRNKGNFPGRFSGRQFSNSRSEMNVSTLELGDSALYLCASSWGDRAYEQYFGPGTRLTVT.

The V and J genes are TRBV4-1 and TRBJ2-1; tentative D call: TRBD2 (7 bases). The CDR3 is made up of 17 amino acids. Trimming stripped 2 bases from V and 4 bases from J, with 18 bases between. Germline CDR1 and CDR2: MGHRA and YSYEKL. The CDR3 coding sequence is TGCGCCAGCAGCCAAACGGACGTGGGGGGGGCGTACAATGAGCAGTTCTTC. Protein sequence: CASSQTDVGGAYNEQFF.